The 15 T cell receptor beta chains given below trace back to one sample, sequenced in a study of identical twins. Via MiXCR, TCRdb re-called the 5' RACE reads, giving one row per CDR3 protein. The repertoire includes some 730,000 distinct CDR3 sequences, 15% to 20% of them detected once, and roughly 13% sits in the top ten. A further study also used this sample, focusing on T cells expressing NK-cell markers.

Source material: PBMCs. These receptors all come from a woman between 18 and 29 years old in good health.

This chain uses TRBV20-1 with TRBJ2-1, with 8 positions matching TRBD2. J lost 9 bases, V lost 6 bases, and 10 bases had no gene match. There are 13 residues in the CDR3. The germline V gene has CDR1 DFQATT and CDR2 SNEGSKA (reference sequence). The CDR3 region is CSARRGGRGEQFF. The CDR3 coding sequence is TGCAGTGCCCGTCGGGGGGGGAGGGGTGAGCAGTTCTTC.

This clonotype showed up just a few times. The chain couples TRBV7-2 to TRBJ2-2, with 12 bases lining up with TRBD2. Looked up from germline, CDR1 is SGHTA and CDR2 is FQGNSA. CDR3 length equals 17 residues. Losses at the gene ends were 5 bases for V and 2 bases for J; bases not matched to a gene: 6. CDR3 region: CASSVTSGSYNTGELFF. The CDR3 nucleotides read TGTGCCAGCAGCGTGACTAGCGGGAGTTACAACACCGGGGAGCTGTTTTTT.

The chain recombines TRBV10-3 with TRBJ1-1, with D possibly TRBD1 on 6 matching bases. V lost 6 bases and J lost 0, with 11 bases in between. Germline V gives CDR1 ENHRY, CDR2 SYGVKD. This CDR3 spans 14 amino acids. For the CDR3, the DNA is TGTGCCATCAGGCGGACAGATCTGAACACTGAAGCTTTCTTT. The encoded protein is CAIRRTDLNTEAFF.

This clonotype has at least ten counts. The V call is TRBV4-3, the J call TRBJ2-6; no clear D gene. Germline lookup yields CDR1 LGHNA and CDR2 YSLEER. This CDR3 has 16 residues. V dropped 0 bases and J dropped 2 bases, with 8 bases sitting between them. As DNA, the CDR3 is TGCGCCAGCAGCCAAGATGTCTCAACTGGGGCCAACGTCCTGACTTTC. Protein: CASSQDVSTGANVLTF.

The chain employs TRBV12-3 or TRBV12-4 and TRBJ1-1; weak D call: TRBD1 (6 bases). The ends were cut back, 1 base at V and 10 bases at J, with 19 bases in the middle. The CDR3 is made up of 15 amino acids. The CDR3 nucleotides read TGTGCCAGCAGTTTAGGAGGGGGACCCTTGAAGGGAGCTTTCTTT. This codes for CASSLGGGPLKGAFF.

This clonotype was counted a few times. The chain links TRBV20-1 to TRBJ2-1; D is undetermined. From germline, CDR1 is DFQATT and CDR2 SNEGSKA (reference sequence). Trimming left V 3 bases short and J 3 bases short, with 12 bases between. This CDR3 is built from 14 residues. The CDR3: CSARGRRFYNEQFF. DNA for the CDR3: TGCAGTGCTAGGGGCAGGCGCTTCTACAATGAGCAGTTCTTC.

The J gene is TRBJ2-7, the V gene TRBV6-2 or TRBV6-3; 11 positions agree with TRBD2. Germline V CDR1 and CDR2: MNHEY, SVGEGT. The CDR3 runs 12 residues. The trim removed 9 bases at V and 5 bases at J, leaving 3 bases unmatched. CDR3 coding DNA: TGTGCCAGTAAACTAGCGGGAGACGAGCAGTACTTC. Translating gives CASKLAGDEQYF.

This clonotype was counted only a few times. The chain uses TRBV6-1 and TRBJ2-2, with D hard to call. The ends were cut back, 5 bases at V and 6 bases at J, with 10 bases in the middle. Germline V CDR1 and CDR2: MNHNS, SASEGT. The CDR3 has 13 amino acids. CDR3 sequence reads: CASSNEVAGELFF. CDR3 DNA sequence: TGTGCCAGCAGTAATGAGGTCGCCGGGGAGCTGTTTTTT.

This clonotype was counted ten times or more. The genes are TRBV12-3 or TRBV12-4 and TRBJ1-5; D unclear. V was pared by 6 bases and J by 6 bases, with 9 bases between. There are 12 residues in the CDR3. CDR3 residues: CASSFRGQPQHF. CDR3 nucleotide sequence: TGTGCCAGCAGCTTCCGGGGTCAGCCCCAGCATTTT.

CDR3 DNA sequence: TGCAGTGCTACGGACAGCCTGACTTGGGATGAGCAGTTCTTC. It encodes CSATDSLTWDEQFF. The V and J genes are TRBV20-1 and TRBJ2-1; TRBD1 is a possible D gene (6 bases). Trimming stripped 4 bases from V and 8 bases from J, with 18 bases between. The CDR3 is 14 amino acids. The germline CDR1 and CDR2 sequences are DFQATT and SNEGSKA (reference sequence).

The genes are TRBV7-2 and TRBJ2-7, with D unresolved. CDR1 SGHTA and CDR2 FQGNSA come from the germline V gene. Trimming shortened V by 2 bases and J by 3 bases, and 8 bases separated the two germline ends. The CDR3 covers 13 residues. Written as DNA, the CDR3 is TGTGCCAGCAGCTTACAGACCAACTACGAGCAGTACTTC. It codes for CASSLQTNYEQYF.

This clonotype was observed a handful of times. The chain carries TRBV24-1 and TRBJ2-1; 9 nucleotides agree with TRBD2. The germline V gene encodes CDR1 KGHDR and CDR2 SFDVKD. This CDR3 region has 16 residues. V lost 2 bases, J lost 3 bases, and 4 bases stayed unmatched. CDR3 region: CATSDSIAGDYNEQFF. In DNA, the CDR3 is TGTGCCACCAGTGATTCAATAGCGGGGGACTACAATGAGCAGTTCTTC.

This clonotype has only a few counts. V usage is TRBV6-6 and J usage is TRBJ1-5; maybe TRBD1 (5 bases). Looked up from germline, CDR1 is MNHNY and CDR2 is SVGAGI (reference sequence). Trimming took off 8 bases at V and 2 bases at J, with 10 bases between the two ends. The CDR3 is 13 amino acids. In nucleotides, the CDR3 is TGTGCCAGCCACCCCAGGGGCAATCAGCCCCAGCATTTT. It encodes CASHPRGNQPQHF.

The chain carries TRBV7-9 and TRBJ1-1; D unclear. Looked up from germline, CDR1 is SEHNR and CDR2 is FQNEAQ (reference sequence). There are 12 residues in the CDR3. With 2 bases removed from V and 8 bases from J, the gap between germline ends came to 9 bases. The CDR3 loop reads CASSLRPNEAFF. CDR3 nucleotides: TGTGCCAGCAGCTTAAGGCCGAACGAAGCTTTCTTT.

The chain is built from TRBV7-6 and TRBJ2-4; possible D gene TRBD2, 6 bases. This CDR3 has 17 residues. The ends were cut back, 2 bases at V and 1 base at J, with 15 bases in the middle. Germline V gene lookup returns CDR1 SGHVS and CDR2 FNYEAQ. The CDR3 nucleotides read TGTGCCAGCAGCTTATTGGTCGGGGGAACGGCCAAAAACATTCAGTACTTC. Its protein product is CASSLLVGGTAKNIQYF.